The rows below give T cell receptor beta chains drawn from one sample of a study of T cells in Graves' hyperthyroidism and ophthalmopathy. In TCRdb, the multiplex PCR reads were re-called with MiXCR into one record per CDR3 protein. The data show 490,000 or so distinct CDR3 sequences, about 16% seen once. Sequencing was performed on blood. Receptors originate from a woman in her 30s with Graves' ophthalmopathy. Both conserved end residues are part of each CDR3. D genes are given only for firm matches. Size values are once, few and many counts, or a class for expanded clones, and some rows have none.

CDR3 protein: CASSLSGQIYNEQFF; CDR3 DNA: TGTGCCAGCAGTCTTAGCGGGCAGATCTACAATGAGCAGTTCTTC; V gene: TRBV12-3/TRBV12-4; clone size: .; J gene: TRBJ2-1; D gene: TRBD2
CDR3 protein: CASSFLQDYEQYF; CDR3 DNA: TGTGCCAGCAGTTTCTTGCAGGACTACGAGCAGTACTTC; V gene: TRBV27; clone size: .; J gene: TRBJ2-7; D gene: .
CDR3 protein: CASSFTGTGVNEQFF; CDR3 DNA: TGTGCCAGCAGTTTCACCGGGACAGGCGTCAATGAGCAGTTCTTC; V gene: TRBV6-1; clone size: few; J gene: TRBJ2-1; D gene: TRBD1
CDR3 protein: CASTSDYSDYEQYF; CDR3 DNA: TGTGCCAGCACCTCGGACTATTCCGATTACGAGCAGTACTTC; V gene: TRBV6-1; clone size: .; J gene: TRBJ2-7; D gene: .
CDR3 protein: CSALTGGGGEKLFF; CDR3 DNA: TGCAGTGCGTTGACAGGGGGAGGGGGGGAAAAACTGTTTTTT; V gene: TRBV20-1; clone size: .; J gene: TRBJ1-4; D gene: TRBD1
CDR3 protein: CASSFQLPGVYEQYF; CDR3 DNA: TGCGCCAGCAGCTTTCAACTTCCCGGGGTCTACGAGCAGTACTTC; V gene: TRBV5-1; clone size: many; J gene: TRBJ2-7; D gene: .
CDR3 protein: CASSSFYGVGEKLFF; CDR3 DNA: TGTGCCAGCAGTTCCTTTTATGGTGTTGGTGAAAAACTGTTTTTT; V gene: TRBV12-3/TRBV12-4; clone size: many; J gene: TRBJ1-4; D gene: .
CDR3 protein: CASSEPGQHTEAFF; CDR3 DNA: TGTGCCAGCAGTGAGCCAGGCCAACACACTGAAGCTTTCTTT; V gene: TRBV2; clone size: .; J gene: TRBJ1-1; D gene: .
CDR3 protein: CASSTEGYGYTF; CDR3 DNA: TGTGCCAGCAGTACGGAGGGGTATGGCTACACCTTC; V gene: TRBV28; clone size: many; J gene: TRBJ1-2; D gene: .
CDR3 protein: CSARTDRDTEAFF; CDR3 DNA: TGCAGTGCTAGGACGGACAGGGACACTGAAGCTTTCTTT; V gene: TRBV20-1; clone size: once; J gene: TRBJ1-1; D gene: TRBD1
CDR3 protein: CSAGGGVRGSDNEQFF; CDR3 DNA: TGCAGTGCTGGAGGGGGGGTGCGAGGAAGCGACAATGAGCAGTTCTTC; V gene: TRBV20-1; clone size: many; J gene: TRBJ2-1; D gene: .
CDR3 protein: CSASDRGIGDTIYF; CDR3 DNA: TGCAGTGCTTCAGACAGGGGGATTGGAGACACCATATATTTT; V gene: TRBV20-1; clone size: many; J gene: TRBJ1-3; D gene: TRBD1
CDR3 protein: CSARPEARDINYGYTF; CDR3 DNA: TGCAGTGCTAGACCCGAGGCCCGGGACATCAACTATGGCTACACCTTC; V gene: TRBV20-1; clone size: .; J gene: TRBJ1-2; D gene: .
CDR3 protein: CASSVGGGRAYEQYF; CDR3 DNA: TGTGCCAGCAGCGTAGGGGGCGGGAGGGCCTACGAGCAGTACTTC; V gene: TRBV9; clone size: few; J gene: TRBJ2-7; D gene: TRBD2
CDR3 protein: CASSLLGGEAFF; CDR3 DNA: TGTGCCAGCAGTTTATTAGGGGGTGAAGCTTTCTTT; V gene: TRBV28; clone size: many; J gene: TRBJ1-1; D gene: .
CDR3 protein: CSAQEVRGGEQYF; CDR3 DNA: TGCAGTGCTCAGGAGGTCAGGGGCGGTGAGCAGTACTTC; V gene: TRBV20-1; clone size: .; J gene: TRBJ2-7; D gene: .
CDR3 protein: CASSVDLTVGETQYF; CDR3 DNA: TGTGCCAGCAGCGTAGACTTGACAGTTGGAGAGACCCAGTACTTC; V gene: TRBV9; clone size: .; J gene: TRBJ2-5; D gene: .
CDR3 protein: CSARSDLSSYEQYF; CDR3 DNA: TGCAGTGCTAGAAGCGACTTGAGCTCCTACGAGCAGTACTTC; V gene: TRBV20-1; clone size: many; J gene: TRBJ2-7; D gene: .
CDR3 protein: CASIRTGGFFNEQFF; CDR3 DNA: TGTGCCAGCATCAGGACAGGGGGTTTTTTCAATGAGCAGTTCTTC; V gene: TRBV27; clone size: .; J gene: TRBJ2-1; D gene: TRBD1
CDR3 protein: CASSLLGTGARTGANVLTF; CDR3 DNA: TGTGCCAGTAGTCTACTTGGGACGGGAGCCCGCACTGGGGCCAACGTCCTGACTTTC; V gene: TRBV19; clone size: .; J gene: TRBJ2-6; D gene: .
CDR3 protein: CATLPGSGSGDEQFF; CDR3 DNA: TGTGCCACCCTCCCGGGCAGCGGGAGCGGCGATGAGCAGTTCTTC; V gene: TRBV15; clone size: .; J gene: TRBJ2-1; D gene: TRBD2
CDR3 protein: CASSIRGRAWTDGELFF; CDR3 DNA: TGTGCCAGTAGTATCCGCGGGAGGGCCTGGACAGACGGGGAGCTGTTTTTT; V gene: TRBV19; clone size: few; J gene: TRBJ2-2; D gene: TRBD2
CDR3 protein: CASSPMSGNPETQYF; CDR3 DNA: TGTGCCAGCTCCCCCATGAGTGGCAACCCGGAGACCCAGTACTTC; V gene: TRBV18; clone size: .; J gene: TRBJ2-5; D gene: .
CDR3 protein: CASSLLGWTEAFF; CDR3 DNA: TGTGCCAGCAGTTTACTGGGGTGGACTGAAGCTTTCTTT; V gene: TRBV28; clone size: many; J gene: TRBJ1-1; D gene: .
CDR3 protein: CASSLGPATLRETQYF; CDR3 DNA: TGTGCCAGCAGCTTGGGTCCAGCAACCCTCCGGGAGACCCAGTACTTC; V gene: TRBV5-5; clone size: once; J gene: TRBJ2-5; D gene: .
CDR3 protein: CSVGGSGRAVVEQYF; CDR3 DNA: TGCAGCGTTGGAGGTAGCGGGAGGGCCGTAGTCGAGCAGTACTTC; V gene: TRBV29-1; clone size: many; J gene: TRBJ2-7; D gene: TRBD2